This T cell receptor beta chain emerged from a study of T cells in Graves' hyperthyroidism and ophthalmopathy (dated by TCRdb to about 2019). Looking at the study overall: Peripheral blood samples were taken at initial diagnosis, before any treatment was given. TCR V-J signatures able to tell the groups apart were searched for in a discovery cohort of some 97 patients, of whom more than 40 had Graves' ophthalmopathy and around 57 had stable Graves' hyperthyroidism. Whether ophthalmopathy could be predicted prospectively was tested in an independent validation cohort made up of fewer than 20 hyperthyroidism patients plus 17 patients who later progressed to ophthalmopathy. After blood sampling, hyperthyroidism patients were treated with methimazole at a starting dose of 30 mg daily, and ophthalmopathy patients were treated with high-dose intravenous methylprednisolone. TCR Vbeta CDR3 sequencing of around 130 peripheral blood samples (fewer than 45 ophthalmopathy, 70 to 85 hyperthyroidism and approximately 17 progressor patients) is reported in the paper. The 100 discovery patients were randomly split 7:3 into training and test sets. In addition, the study compared T-cell repertoires in thyroid tissue and in blood from roughly 6 Graves' hyperthyroidism patients. Broader findings and caveats from the paper: Sample size was not statistically predetermined, and blinding of investigators to group allocation was not performed. In validation, progression to ophthalmopathy was predicted by the model with 70% to 71% sensitivity and around 75% specificity, a median of approximately 6.5 months before onset. Blood samples also contained most of the expanded thyroid clonotypes (frequency above 0.001), which suggests that blood repertoires may reflect thyroid immune responses. A 13 V-J signature model separated ophthalmopathy from stable hyperthyroidism, with about 88% sensitivity and 81.08% specificity in cross-validation and 80%/75% in testing.

Measured from the cysteine to the phenylalanine, the CDR3 is 11 residues long. The CDR3 DNA has 33 bases and is translated from base 1. V is pared back by 0 bases and J by 9 bases, with 8 bases lying between the germline termini. From the germline V gene (reference sequence), CDR1 is DFQATT and CDR2 is SNEGSKA. This clonotype was recorded at least ten times. The clone's antigen remains unknown. No much larger clone exists at a distance of one base, and base qualities are not known. The TCR beta CDR3 regions were amplified from RNA transcripts. The TCR CDR3 was subjected to a first round of RT-PCR using the HTBI primer set and the Qiagen OneStep RT-PCR kit. The libraries were constructed in a second round of multiplex PCR and then size-selected and purified. Libraries were sequenced paired-end with 100 bp reads on an Illumina HiSeq2000. The source study handled its data this way. SOAPnuke was used to process the raw data, removing reads that contained adapters or uncalled bases, had a mean Phred below 15, or lacked an exact match to the constant primer or identifier. High-quality paired reads were merged with COPE v1.2.5, and unique nucleotide sequences were defined as clonotypes. MiTCR v1.1 was used to align the clonotypes against IMGT TRBV, TRBD and TRBJ reference segments. The analysis included only V-J combinations with a frequency above 0.0001, which together covered 99% to 99.2% of the repertoires. A TCS score was defined as the ratio between F50 (clonal expansion) and ExV (chaos), using BLOSUM62-based TCRdist between CDR3 peptides within each V-J. Welch's t-statistics and random forest reduced 500 to 550 V-J features to some 14, which were used in a naive Bayes classifier (R e1071). TCRdb reprocessed the public reads (quality trimming at Q25 with fastp, clone calling with MiXCR) and kept in-frame beta chains. Each CDR3 protein gets just one entry, which takes the most common genes and DNA from the rows behind it. The V and J calls and clone size are TCRdb's, not the authors'. This sample comprises around 350,000 distinct CDR3 sequences, about 18% of them detected only once. 3% to 4.5% of the sample lies in the top ten.

Stable Graves' hyperthyroidism was defined as no progression to ophthalmopathy during 18 months of follow-up. The hyperthyroidism patients were between 18 and 65 years old and newly diagnosed, with a disease duration of less than 2 months. Any patient with an uncontrolled infection, another autoimmune disease, pregnancy or lactation was excluded. Clinical symptoms, serum thyroxine and TRAb, thyroid ultrasound, and orbital computed tomography formed the basis for the diagnoses. PBMCs were separated from approximately 10 ml of fresh peripheral blood using Ficoll-Paque density gradient centrifugation. Total RNA was extracted with Trizol reagent, and quality was checked on an Agilent 2100 Bioanalyzer.

The V and J segments used are TRBV20-1 and TRBJ1-2; no D gene can be assigned with confidence. The sequencing sample was made of blood. The origin of this receptor is a woman in her late teens or twenties with Graves' hyperthyroidism. Here the CDR3 is given as CSARDIISYTF. The bases read TGCAGTGCTAGAGACATTATTAGCTACACCTTC.